This TCR beta chain was captured by sequencing in a study of cytomegalovirus exposure and HLA in healthy donors (dated by TCRdb to between 2016 and 2019). About the full investigation: An earlier analysis of several hundred of the donors reported approximately 270 Gb of sequence data and around 110 million unique TCR beta sequences from about 200 million T cells. The number of typed donors differed by locus: roughly 620-630 for A, B, C, DRB1 and DQB1; 500 to 550 for DQA1; some 590 for DPA1; and 450 to 480 for DPB1. A later genetic analysis used genome-wide SNP genotypes for about 55% of the 666 donors, treating that subset as a discovery cohort. Of the roughly 390 genotyped donors, less than 85% were placed in the genetic ancestry cluster associated with self-reported Caucasian donors. A few DR-DQ haplotypes were treated as single units for association and clustering because of strong linkage in the cohort. HLA typing covered class I and class II loci at four-digit resolution. Using immunosequencing, the study profiled T cell repertoires from about 650 subjects and related those repertoires to cytomegalovirus serostatus. An earlier analysis of some 500 of the donors used high-throughput TCR beta sequencing to judge whether each TCR beta V gene segment behaved as functional or pseudogenic. In the later analysis, no new phenotypic data were used to find candidate immune exposures; instead, reliance was placed on TCR beta sequences and their occurrence across donors. Donor age, sex, ethnicity and CMV serostatus were collected together with the repertoire data. Along with the roughly 700-subject first cohort, a separate validation cohort of around 110 different subjects was used. An early release covering around 630 HLA-typed donors comprised roughly 300 gigabases of sequencing data and 85 million to 100 million unique TCR sequences. The study was designed to test whether signatures of past pathogen exposure could be identified by cataloging public T cell receptors. In a later analysis, previously published TCR beta repertoires from some 640 donors were re-analyzed and high-resolution HLA genotyping was added so that TCR occurrence patterns could be studied. All discovery cohort repertoires had been generated on a single sequencing platform. High-throughput TCR immunosequencing, statistical association of individual TCRs with disease status, and machine learning were combined to predict cytomegalovirus infection status. Among several hundred genotyped donors of the cohort, an average of roughly 230,000 unique TCR beta nucleotide sequences was sequenced per donor, of which about 19% were non-productive. Points the paper makes about the study in general: The sequencing pipeline was judged likely to have produced a cluster of highly shared sequence variants as a technical artifact. Several of the top co-occurrence clusters appeared to be linked to parvovirus B19, influenza, CMV and Epstein-Barr virus, according to a later analysis. Because HLA typing was missing for some donors at each locus, association tests included only the typed subset. Strong co-occurrence of HLA alleles, especially DR and DQ, made assigning TCR associations to individual alleles difficult. Linkage disequilibrium might explain the correlated functional status among segregating V segments, but an unknown experimental factor could not be excluded. Specific HLA alleles were associated with 15,000 to 20,000 TCR beta sequences at a false discovery rate of 0.05 in a later analysis. A further reported finding was that TCR beta sequences accurately predicted the HLA-A and HLA-B alleles for most subjects in the first cohort. Because counts were too low, 15 to 20 rarely observed V segments, including chromosome 9 orphons, were excluded from the earlier analysis of 587 of the donors. The presence/absence analyses assumed that sequencing depth was roughly uniform across donors, and that assumption may not be true. The authors suggested that the approach could potentially be extended to other disease states and immunological phenotypes. The classifier was reported to diagnose cytomegalovirus status with high specificity and sensitivity in both the original cohort and the validation cohort. Compared with the 666-donor mean, donors in an Asian-associated ancestry cluster had fewer N-insertions in productive TCRs, according to a later genetic analysis. In vitro tests confirmed that a few of the cytomegalovirus-associated TCR beta chains recognize cytomegalovirus antigens. The study listed approximately 150 TCR beta chains as associated with cytomegalovirus. Because the 87-base-pair reads could not distinguish some IMGT-functional V segments, including TRBV6-2 and TRBV6-3, those segments were excluded. In an earlier analysis of fewer than 750 of the donors, most TCR beta V segments were observed in productive rearrangements about 90% or about 30% of the time, broadly matching IMGT annotations. A later analysis found that most CMV-associated TCR beta chains appeared HLA-restricted, with HLA associations seemingly driven largely by CMV exposure. This cohort had only TCR beta chains sequenced, and the lack of alpha or paired-chain data limited which features could be detected. Most TCR sequences were observed very rarely across donors, whereas some public TCRs were present in many individuals. CMV serostatus was the only immune exposure information available for the cohort. In a later analysis, the rate of TCR association differed among HLA loci, with DRB1 alleles having the most associated TCRs and HLA-C alleles having the fewest. Compared with equally common non-associated chains, HLA-associated TCR beta chains in a later analysis were more clonally expanded and had lower generation probabilities. V-gene and J-gene trimming of TCR beta chains was associated with a missense DCLRE1C variant in a later genetic analysis, and the association was replicated in an independent cohort.

In the case of this clone: The clone's antigen remains unknown. The sample holds no much larger clone one base away, and base qualities are not on file.

The receptor library was made with the immunoSEQ multiplex PCR assay. A mixture of 60 forward primers for TCR Vbeta segments and 13 reverse primers for TCR Jbeta segments was used in the multiplex PCR. The CDR3 region of rearranged TCR beta genes was amplified from genomic DNA with a multiplex PCR assay. The Illumina HiSeq System was used to sequence the amplified TCR beta libraries as 87-base-pair reads. The source study handled its data this way. A later analysis counted 65 million to 90 million unique TCR beta chains across the 670 or so repertoires, and 10 million to 12 million of these chains were shared by at least two donors. A nearest-neighbor algorithm error-corrected the raw reads and collapsed the reads into unique sequences, merging closely related sequences to remove PCR and sequencing errors. Alignment of CDR3 sequences to IMGT reference sequences was used to assign V, D and J gene segments. Each retained sequence needed at least a six-nucleotide match to both a V gene segment and a J gene segment. Rearrangements were called productive when the CDR3 lacked stop codons and stayed in frame with V and J; all others were non-productive. Following IMGT convention, CDR3 was defined as the stretch from the second conserved V-encoded cysteine up to the conserved J-encoded phenylalanine. Sequences without an unambiguous match to a single V gene segment were excluded from the earlier analysis of about 600 of the donors. An earlier analysis of just under 600 of the donors called V segments functional above 56.7% productive rearrangements and segregating when the between-donor standard deviation exceeded 5%. A statistical classification framework was built for diagnosing cytomegalovirus status from the catalog of TCR beta chain sequences. In a later analysis, TCR nucleotide sequences were compared against IMGT/GENE-DB human TR gene sequences so that V and J genes could be assigned. Using the TCRdist pipeline, a later analysis assigned CDR3 sequences along with most-parsimonious VDJ recombination scenarios. A later analysis defined each TCR beta chain by its CDR3 amino acid sequence plus V-gene family, and excluded reads lacking a unique V-gene family. A later analysis removed 592 highly shared, low-generation-probability nucleotide sequences to deal with suspected cross-contamination and a sequencing artifact. A later analysis calculated a clonal expansion index for each public chain from normalized within-repertoire ranks of inferred template counts. In a later analysis, generation probabilities were computed with a VDJ recombination model fitted to out-of-frame rearrangements, and the resulting probabilities were checked against IGoR. Hypergeometric tests were used in a later analysis to score TCR-TCR, TCR-HLA and TCR-CMV co-occurrence, with a repertoire-size bias correction applied to the TCR pairs. A later analysis estimated false discovery rates by permuting HLA or CMV assignments 20 times. In a later analysis, co-occurring TCRs were grouped using DBSCAN, with TCRdist sequence similarity added in when clustering inside HLA-allele-positive subsets. Repertoires with fewer than 30,000 or more than 120,000 public chains were left out of co-occurrence clustering, as were about five repertoires with anomalous nucleotide sharing. TCRdb's version of the immuneACCESS table is confined to in-frame rearrangements and falls short of the full clone set. An unresolved V gene accounts for under half of the shortfall where checked; the remainder is of unknown origin. V and J calls and clone size are copied from that table; D and trimming were computed from the DNA. A total of tens of thousands of clones appear in this sample, around 64% of them only once. The ten largest clones add up to roughly a fifth of the sample.

The cohort was made up of hundreds of healthy bone marrow donors. Cohort members were all nominally healthy when sampled, although unrecorded immune exposures were likely present. The donor was CMV seropositive and was included in the group of almost 300 seropositive cohort members. A peripheral blood sample was collected from each donor, and TCR beta sequencing was performed on peripheral blood mononuclear cells. The Qiagen DNeasy Blood Extraction Kit was used to extract genomic DNA from the blood cell samples. V drops 2 bases and J drops 1 base, leaving 6 bases in between. The CDR3 starts with the cysteine, ends with the phenylalanine, and has 14 residues. The CDR3 DNA has 42 bases and is translated from base 1. Based on the germline V gene (reference sequence), the CDR1 and CDR2 sequences are SEHNR and FQNEAQ.

The clonotype comes from a man aged 35 to 55 in good health and CMV-seropositive. The receptor chain draws on TRBV7-9 and TRBJ1-5; possibly the D gene is TRBD1, per 6 matching bases. Sequencing was done on a sample of PBMCs. In nucleotide form, the sequence is TGTGCCAGCAGCTTACAGGGGAGCAATCAGCCCCAGCATTTT. Translated, it reads CASSLQGSNQPQHF.